These 19 T cell receptor beta chains came from one sample sequenced in a study of blood T cell repertoires in COVID-19. Sequenced by immunoSEQ multiplex PCR; TCRdb stores in-frame clones only, minus some. Of 100,000 or so clones in the sample, more than 75% were seen once. What was sequenced was peripheral blood. The source is a human donor in a cohort sampled during active COVID-19.

The chain joins TRBV28 to TRBJ2-6; 10 bases match TRBD1. The trim removed 10 bases at V and 2 bases at J, leaving 5 bases unmatched. Germline-derived CDR1 and CDR2 are MDHEN and SYDVKM. The CDR3 totals 15 residues. The CDR3 protein is CATGTGEPGANVLTF. Here the CDR3 DNA reads TGTGCCACCGGGACAGGGGAGCCTGGGGCCAACGTCCTGACTTTC. Full variable domain (remainder filled in from reference TRBV28 and TRBJ2-6): DVKVTQSSRYLVKRTGEKVFLECVQDMDHENMFWYRQDPGLGLRLIYFSYDVKMKEKGDIPEGYSVSREKKERFSLILESASTNQTSMYLCATGTGEPGANVLTFGAGSRLTVL.

The genes are TRBV5-5 and TRBJ1-5; D gene unclear. V lost 4 bases and J lost 7, with 12 bases in between. Germline V gene sequence: CDR1 SGHKS, CDR2 YYEKEE (reference sequence). There are 13 residues in the CDR3. The CDR3 DNA follows: TGTGCCAGCAGCCCTAATGCGGGGCAGCCCCAGCATTTT. Its translation: CASSPNAGQPQHF.

This chain uses TRBV5-5 with TRBJ2-7; D might be TRBD2 (5 bases). The germline gives CDR1 SGHKS, CDR2 YYEKEE (reference sequence). The CDR3 sequence is 14 residues long. Trimming took off 4 bases at V and 7 bases at J, with 18 bases between the two ends. CDR3 residues: CASSQWTRNWEQYF. The CDR3 bases are TGTGCCAGCAGCCAATGGACTCGGAATTGGGAGCAGTACTTC.

The rearrangement uses TRBV5-1 and TRBJ2-5, with D perhaps TRBD2 (7 bases). Germline values: CDR1 SGHRS, CDR2 YFSETQ. V was clipped by 0 bases and J by 5 bases, with 14 bases between them. CDR3 length equals 15 residues. For the CDR3, the DNA is TGCGCCAGCAGCTTGGGCAGCGGGACAATGGAGACCCAGTACTTC. As protein: CASSLGSGTMETQYF.

This clone was seen only a few times. The V and J genes are TRBV2 and TRBJ1-5; no reliable D call. V was trimmed by 8 bases and J by 1 base, leaving 6 bases between them. The germline gives CDR1 SNHLY, CDR2 FYNNEI. This CDR3 contains 12 residues. In nucleotides, the CDR3 is TGTGCCAGCGGGCGAAGCAATCAGCCCCAGCATTTT. This encodes CASGRSNQPQHF.

The chain couples TRBV27 to TRBJ1-2, with D possibly TRBD1 on 5 matching bases. The CDR3 is made up of 13 amino acids. V dropped 2 bases and J dropped 7 bases, with 11 bases sitting between them. Germline CDR1 is MNHEY and CDR2 is SMNVEV (reference sequence). The CDR3 loop reads CASSLSREVGYTF. CDR3 nucleotides: TGTGCCAGCAGTTTAAGCAGGGAAGTTGGCTACACCTTC.

The V and J genes are TRBV5-6 and TRBJ2-3, with 8 bases matching TRBD2. Germline CDR1 reads SGHDT; CDR2 reads YYEEEE. The CDR3 has 14 amino acids. V gave up 4 bases and J gave up 4 bases; unmatched junction bases: 5. The CDR3: CASSRGLGPDTQYF. The CDR3 bases are TGTGCCAGCAGCCGGGGACTAGGACCAGATACGCAGTATTTT.

This chain's CDR3 is CATSRELTGGLGTEAFF. The CDR3 bases are TGTGCCACCAGCAGAGAATTGACAGGCGGGTTAGGAACTGAAGCTTTCTTT. The V gene is TRBV15, the J gene TRBJ1-1, with a tentative D call TRBD1 (6 bases). The germline V and J ends were trimmed by 0 bases and 5 bases, with 19 bases remaining between them. The germline V gene encodes CDR1 LNHNV and CDR2 YYDKDF (reference sequence). CDR3 length equals 17 residues.

This rearrangement joins TRBV6-1 to TRBJ1-3; the D gene is possibly TRBD1 (6 bases). Trimming took 1 base from V and 4 from J, leaving 14 bases between them. The CDR3 runs to 16 residues. Germline V CDR1 and CDR2: MNHNS, SASEGT. In DNA form, the CDR3 reads TGTGCCAGCAGTGAAGTTACAGGGTTCACCGGAAACACCATATATTTT. It encodes CASSEVTGFTGNTIYF.

This sequence joins TRBV6-1 and TRBJ2-7; 7 nucleotides align to TRBD1. The junction had 11 bases not matched to a gene; V was cut back by 3 bases and J by 0 bases. This CDR3 region has 17 residues. Looked up from germline, CDR1 is MNHNS and CDR2 is SASEGT. CDR3 protein: CASSEGATGLSSYEQYF. The CDR3 nucleotides are TGTGCCAGCAGTGAGGGGGCGACAGGGTTAAGCTCCTACGAGCAGTACTTC.

This clone has a single count. V gene TRBV2 combines with J gene TRBJ2-7, with D unresolved. Germline V CDR1 and CDR2: SNHLY, FYNNEI. The CDR3 totals 12 residues. V was clipped by 6 bases and J by 2 bases, with 8 bases between them. The CDR3 bases are TGTGCCAGCAGGTACAGTACCTACGAGCAGTACTTC. Translation gives CASRYSTYEQYF.

The count of this clone is one. The V gene is TRBV25-1, the J gene TRBJ1-2; perhaps TRBD1 as D (6 bases). V lost 2 bases to trimming and J lost 4 bases, with 14 bases between them. The CDR3 runs to 15 residues. Germline lookup yields CDR1 MGHDK and CDR2 SYGVNS. The CDR3 sequence is CASSERGGLFYGYTF. In DNA, the CDR3 is TGTGCCAGCAGTGAAAGGGGGGGGCTCTTCTATGGCTACACCTTC.

This chain connects TRBV20-1 to TRBJ2-7; possible D gene TRBD2, 5 bases. V shed 3 bases and J shed 7 bases, with 19 bases lying between them. CDR3 length equals 14 residues. Germline loops: CDR1 DFQATT, CDR2 SNEGSKA (reference sequence). CDR3 in amino acids: CSASKAEPASEQYF. For the CDR3, the DNA is TGCAGTGCTAGTAAAGCGGAGCCCGCCTCAGAGCAGTACTTC.

This chain links TRBV28 with TRBJ2-1; D not resolved. Germline V gene lookup returns CDR1 MDHEN and CDR2 SYDVKM. This CDR3 is 18 amino acids long. V lost 4 bases to trimming and J lost 0 bases, with 19 bases between them. CDR3 nucleotide sequence: TGTGCCAGCAGTTCCCCAGGAAGTCCTACAAGCTCCTACAATGAGCAGTTCTTC. Translating gives CASSSPGSPTSSYNEQFF.

The genes are TRBV5-6 and TRBJ2-7, with 8 positions matching TRBD2. The CDR3 covers 15 residues. J lost 5 bases, V lost 1 base, and 8 bases had no gene match. The V gene's germline CDR1 is SGHDT and CDR2 YYEEEE. CDR3: CASSLIQRESNEQYF. DNA of the CDR3: TGTGCCAGCAGCTTGATACAGCGGGAGTCTAACGAGCAGTACTTC. The full variable domain, rest sourced from reference TRBV5-6 and TRBJ2-7, is DAGVTQSPTHLIKTRGQQVTLRCSPKSGHDTVSWYQQALGQGPQFIFQYYEEEERQRGNFPDRFSGHQFPNYSSELNVNALLLGDSALYLCASSLIQRESNEQYFGPGTRLTVT.

This clone was detected once. The chain uses TRBV10-3 and TRBJ2-7; the match to TRBD1 covers 8 bases. The germline gives CDR1 ENHRY, CDR2 SYGVKD. V gave up 7 bases and J gave up 1 base; unmatched junction bases: 15. The CDR3 contains 17 residues. The CDR3 region is CAITPNRQGSVSYEQYF. The CDR3, as DNA: TGTGCCATCACCCCGAACCGACAGGGGTCGGTATCCTACGAGCAGTACTTC.

The chain carries TRBV5-1 and TRBJ2-3; D gene ambiguous. CDR1 SGHRS and CDR2 YFSETQ come from the germline V gene. CDR3 length: 15 residues. V was trimmed by 2 bases and J by 4 bases, leaving 14 bases between them. The CDR3 spells CASSLALGVSDTQYF. The CDR3 bases are TGCGCCAGCAGCTTAGCTTTGGGCGTCTCAGATACGCAGTATTTT.

This sequence joins TRBV4-1 and TRBJ1-4; D is ambiguous. This CDR3 comprises 16 residues. From germline, CDR1 is MGHRA and CDR2 YSYEKL. The ends were cut back, 1 base at V and 4 bases at J, with 13 bases in the middle. The CDR3 DNA reads as TGCGCCAGCAGCCAAGTTTTAAGGTCGGGTAATGAAAAACTGTTTTTT. Residues: CASSQVLRSGNEKLFF.

The genes are TRBV2 and TRBJ1-2; no firm D call. Germline CDR1 SNHLY, CDR2 FYNNEI. V lost 1 base and J 5 bases, leaving 11 bases between the germline ends. The CDR3 has 14 residues. The CDR3 is CASSEGHVSYGYTF. The CDR3 nucleotides read TGTGCCAGCAGTGAAGGACACGTCTCATATGGCTACACCTTC.